Ten or more counts support the clone carrying this TCR beta chain. Its antigen is not known. Time point given: newly diagnosed GD, antithyroid drugs for less than 3 months. Construction of the TCR library relied on RNA isolated from PBMCs. This record belongs to a study of regulatory T cells in long-lasting Graves disease. Study-level findings and limits: The TCR repertoire of persistent Graves' patients was less diverse than that of newly diagnosed ones.

Both iRepertoire HTBI primers and Arm-PCR of CDR3 regions were used to build the TCR beta libraries. TCRdb recomputed calls from the multiplex PCR reads with MiXCR, one row per CDR3 protein. The sample carries a few hundred thousand distinct CDR3 sequences, 15% to 20% recorded once. Germline V gene data show CDR1 as MDHEN and CDR2 as SYDVKM. V was pared by 8 bases and J by 7 bases, with 12 bases between. The CDR3 contains 13 residues. These data also formed part of another study, on T cells in Graves' hyperthyroidism and ophthalmopathy. In that study: First-round RT-PCR of the TCR CDR3 relied on the HTBI primer set. Blood shared most expanded thyroid clonotypes above 0.001.

The receptor comes from a woman aged 30 to 39 with Graves disease. The chain employs TRBV28 and TRBJ1-6; D is perhaps TRBD1 (5 bases). This specimen consisted of peripheral blood mononuclear cells (PBMCs), obtained at new diagnosis, from a patient treated with antithyroid drugs. CDR3 bases: TGTGCCAGCGTGGGGGGTTGGAATTCACCCCTCCACTTT. Translated: CASVGGWNSPLHF.